This TCR beta chain comes out of a study of vaccination and CD4 T cells after COVID-19. Treatment meaning: approximately nine-day PBMC culture with coronavirus spike peptide pools or control peptides (ViraFEST assay). Of note for this clonotype: Its target is not known.

V lost 4 bases to trimming and J lost 7 bases; unmatched junction nucleotides: 14. The CDR3 is 18 residues long. CDR1 and CDR2 from the germline V gene are KGHDR and SFDVKD. Cultured CD4+ T-cell DNA underwent Oncomine TCR Beta short-read sequencing. TCRdb reanalysed the PCR reads using MiXCR and keeps one entry per CDR3 protein. The table records around 19,000 distinct CDR3 sequences, about 52% of them present only once. Source material: CD4+ T cells from blood, cultured in vitro. The V call is TRBV24-1, the J call TRBJ2-2, with 10 positions matching TRBD1. The receptor was isolated from a human donor who had recovered from COVID-19. CDR3: CATSDRRRGQGEGGELFF. The DNA of the CDR3 is TGTGCCACCAGTGACCGAAGAAGAGGACAGGGGGAAGGCGGGGAGCTGTTTTTT.